A single sample is the source of the 23 T cell receptor beta chains below, sequenced in a study of CD8+CD57+ T cells in acquired aplastic anemia. The study profiled TCR beta VDJ and CDR3 using genomic DNA as template. TCRdb called the reads again in MiXCR, with one record for every CDR3 protein. In the table there are some 160,000 distinct CDR3 sequences, around 43% of which are singletons. Sequencing was done on patients that had shown CD8+CD57+ cell expansion by flow cytometry. The sequenced sample was sorted CD4+, CD8+, or CD8+CD57+ T cells (not recorded which) from PBMCs. These receptors were collected from a human donor with aplastic anemia.

The J gene is TRBJ2-7, the V gene TRBV5-1; the match to TRBD2 covers 13 bases. This CDR3 spans 21 amino acids. The germline gives CDR1 SGHRS, CDR2 YFSETQ. The junction had 21 bases not matched to a gene; V was cut back by 3 bases and J by 3 bases. Here the CDR3 reads CASSSRPLLAGGLRSRYEQYF. The CDR3, as DNA: TGCGCCAGCAGCTCTCGCCCCCTACTAGCGGGAGGGTTGAGGTCGCGCTACGAGCAGTACTTC.

This clonotype was seen a handful of times. J is TRBJ2-3 and V is TRBV27; tentative D call: TRBD2 (5 bases). The CDR3 has 14 residues. Trimming took off 3 bases at V and 7 bases at J, with 14 bases between the two ends. Germline V gives CDR1 MNHEY, CDR2 SMNVEV (reference sequence). CDR3 DNA: TGTGCCAGCAGTTTGTTGCCTTACGGGAATACGCAGTATTTT. This encodes CASSLLPYGNTQYF.

This clonotype has ten or more counts. This chain links TRBV11-3 with TRBJ1-1; weak D call: TRBD1 (6 bases). The CDR3 is made up of 15 amino acids. Germline V gene lookup returns CDR1 SGHNT and CDR2 YENEEA. V was clipped by 1 base and J by 5 bases, with 14 bases between them. The CDR3 bases are TGTGCCAGCAGCTTAGTAGGGGGGCAAGGGACTGAAGCTTTCTTT. It translates to CASSLVGGQGTEAFF.

This clonotype was seen at least ten times. One end of the junction varies from germline; a read error may be responsible. In DNA, the CDR3 is TGTGCTAGCAGCCCGGGACGTCACAATGAGCAGTTCTTC. This gives the protein CASSPGRHNEQFF. The J gene is TRBJ2-1, the V gene TRBV7-7, with D tentatively TRBD1 or TRBD2 (5 bases each). This CDR3 comprises 13 residues. The germline gives CDR1 SSHAT, CDR2 FNYEAQ (reference sequence). The full variable domain, with the rest looked up from reference TRBV7-7 and TRBJ2-1, is GAGVSQSPRYKVTKRGQDVTLRCDPISSHATLYWYQQALGQGPEFLTYFNYEAQPDKSGLPSDRFSAERPEGSISTLTIQRTEQRDSAMYRCASSPGRHNEQFFGPGTRLTVL.

This clonotype was detected many times. The chain links TRBV7-2 to TRBJ2-2; 11 bases fit TRBD2. J lost 6 bases, V lost 5 bases, and 2 bases had no gene match. This CDR3 is 14 amino acids long. Germline CDR1 reads SGHTA; CDR2 reads FQGNSA. CDR3 region: CASSPLAGAGELFF. The CDR3 nucleotides read TGTGCCAGCAGCCCACTAGCGGGAGCCGGGGAGCTGTTTTTT.

This clonotype showed up just a few times. The chain links TRBV20-1 to TRBJ2-5; possible D gene TRBD1, 5 bases. Trimming took off 5 bases at V and 0 bases at J, with 10 bases between the two ends. The CDR3 is 13 residues long. Germline V lookup: CDR1 DFQATT, CDR2 SNEGSKA (reference sequence). DNA of the CDR3: TGCAGTGCTGAGGACACTGACCAAGAGACCCAGTACTTC. It is translated as CSAEDTDQETQYF.

The chain employs TRBV12-3 or TRBV12-4 and TRBJ1-2; D is uncertain. V dropped 3 bases and J dropped 0 bases, with 14 bases sitting between them. The CDR3 sequence is 16 residues long. CDR3 sequence (DNA): TGTGCCAGCAGTTTGGGGATTTTAGCTGCTAACTATGGCTACACCTTC. Amino acid sequence: CASSLGILAANYGYTF.

A remark on this clonotype: A junction boundary mismatches the germline segment, possibly from a read error. The chain employs TRBV2 and TRBJ1-5; D gene ambiguous. This CDR3 has 14 amino acids. Germline V CDR1 and CDR2: SNHLY, FYNNEI. DNA for the CDR3: TGTGCCACCAGTGCGCGAGATAGCAATCAGCCCCAGCATTTT. Amino acid sequence: CATSARDSNQPQHF. The entire variable domain, with the rest obtained from reference TRBV2 and TRBJ1-5, is as follows: EPEVTQTPSHQVTQMGQEVILRCVPISNHLYFYWYRQILGQKVEFLVSFYNNEISEKSEIFDDQFSVERPDGSNFTLKIRSTKLEDSAMYFCATSARDSNQPQHFGDGTRLSIL.

The gene calls are TRBV2 and TRBJ2-7; 8 bases map to TRBD1. Germline V lookup: CDR1 SNHLY, CDR2 FYNNEI. V was pared by 5 bases and J by 6 bases, with 6 bases of the junction left unmatched. The CDR3 totals 13 residues. The CDR3 DNA is TGTGCCAGCAGTCAGGGGGCAGGGGTCGAGCAGTACGTC. This gives the protein CASSQGAGVEQYV.

This clonotype was seen only a few times. The CDR3 does not close with the conserved phenylalanine or tryptophan, likely indicating a read error. The DNA is left out, because the CDR3 cannot be placed on it with certainty; the CDR3 is given as TCRdb lists it. The chain employs TRBV12-3 or TRBV12-4 and TRBJ1-1; the DNA was not used to check the table's D call, TRBD1. From its first to its last residue, the CDR3 has 8 amino acids. CDR3 amino acids: CASKHEGV.

The chain uses TRBV2 and TRBJ1-6, with 11 bases aligning to TRBD1. V shed 6 bases, J shed 5 bases, and the junction held 6 bases outside the gene matches. The CDR3 sequence is 16 residues long. The germline gives CDR1 SNHLY, CDR2 FYNNEI. CDR3 nucleotide sequence: TGTGCCAGCAGGGATCCGGGACAGGGGGATAATTCACCCCTCCACTTT. It encodes CASRDPGQGDNSPLHF.

This clonotype came up once. Compared with germline, one end of the junction differs, possibly owing to a read error. The chain employs TRBV2 and TRBJ1-1; the match to TRBD1 covers 8 bases. Germline lookup yields CDR1 SNHLY and CDR2 FYNNEI. This CDR3 has 13 residues. CDR3 DNA sequence: TGTGCCAACGGCCGGGACAGGAACGCTGAAGCTTTCTTT. Its translation: CANGRDRNAEAFF. Supplemented by reference TRBV2 and TRBJ1-1, the full variable domain reads EPEVTQTPSHQVTQMGQEVILRCVPISNHLYFYWYRQILGQKVEFLVSFYNNEISEKSEIFDDQFSVERPDGSNFTLKIRSTKLEDSAMYFCANGRDRNAEAFFGQGTRLTVV.

This clonotype was seen only a few times. This clone may be a read error of a much larger clone one base away. This chain uses TRBV4-3 with TRBJ2-3, with D unclear. The germline V gene has CDR1 LGHNA and CDR2 YSLEER. Trimming took off 1 base at V and 4 bases at J, with 12 bases between the two ends. The CDR3 runs to 15 residues. CDR3 protein: CASSQAHGSADTQYF. The CDR3 DNA reads TGCGCCAGCAGCCAAGCCCACGGAAGCGCAGATACGCAGTATTTT.

The sample holds many counts of this clonotype. V usage is TRBV2 and J usage is TRBJ2-5; D assignment may be TRBD1 or TRBD2 (5 bases each). The CDR3 loop spans 12 amino acids. The V gene's germline CDR1 is SNHLY and CDR2 FYNNEI. V was cut by 8 bases and J by 7 bases, with 14 bases left in between. CDR3 DNA sequence: TGTGCCAGCGGATCTGGGACGGGGACCCAGTACTTC. Translated: CASGSGTGTQYF. The full variable domain, its missing parts supplied by reference TRBV2 and TRBJ2-5, is EPEVTQTPSHQVTQMGQEVILRCVPISNHLYFYWYRQILGQKVEFLVSFYNNEISEKSEIFDDQFSVERPDGSNFTLKIRSTKLEDSAMYFCASGSGTGTQYFGPGTRLLVL.

This chain uses TRBV7-2 with TRBJ2-7; either TRBD1 or TRBD2 may supply D (6 bases each). Germline CDR1 is SGHTA and CDR2 is FQGNSA. The ends were cut back, 5 bases at V and 7 bases at J, with 21 bases in the middle. The CDR3 is 15 amino acids. CDR3 sequence reads: CASSAVSGGGNEQYV. CDR3 bases: TGTGCCAGCAGCGCCGTTAGCGGAGGGGGGAATGAGCAGTACGTC.

This clonotype has at least ten counts. V usage is TRBV10-3 and J usage is TRBJ1-2, with D perhaps TRBD1 (6 bases). Trimming cost V 2 bases and J 2 bases, with 9 bases left between them. This CDR3 spans 14 amino acids. Germline-derived CDR1 and CDR2 are ENHRY and SYGVKD. The CDR3 spells CAISEPDRNYGYTF. The DNA of the CDR3 is TGTGCCATCAGTGAGCCCGACAGGAACTATGGCTACACCTTC.

This clonotype was seen repeatedly, ten times or more. The chain couples TRBV7-9 to TRBJ2-7; 10 nucleotides match TRBD1. Germline trimming cut 5 bases from V and 2 bases from J; bases unmatched to any gene: 3. This CDR3 spans 14 amino acids. From germline, CDR1 is SEHNR and CDR2 FQNEAQ (reference sequence). The CDR3 DNA reads TGTGCCAGCAGCCCCGGACAGGGGGCCTACGAGCAGTACTTC. Its protein product is CASSPGQGAYEQYF. Filled out from reference TRBV7-9 and TRBJ2-7, the complete variable domain reads DTGVSQNPRHKITKRGQNVTFRCDPISEHNRLYWYRQTLGQGPEFLTYFQNEAQLEKSRLLSDRFSAERPKGSFSTLEIQRTEQGDSAMYLCASSPGQGAYEQYFGPGTRLTVT.

This chain joins TRBV6-1 and TRBJ1-5, with a possible D match to TRBD1 (5 bases). Looked up from germline, CDR1 is MNHNS and CDR2 is SASEGT. The CDR3 is made up of 14 amino acids. Trimming removed 5 bases from V and 6 bases from J, with 14 bases in between. The CDR3 region is CASSRDSLGQPQHF. The CDR3 DNA follows: TGTGCCAGCAGTCGGGACTCCCTGGGTCAGCCCCAGCATTTT.

The J gene is TRBJ1-4, the V gene TRBV20-1; maybe TRBD1 (6 bases). V gave up 2 bases and J gave up 2 bases, with 6 bases separating them. This CDR3 spans 13 amino acids. In germline, CDR1 is DFQATT, CDR2 SNEGSKA (reference sequence). CDR3 in DNA: TGCAGTGCTAGAAGGGGGACTAATGAAAAACTGTTTTTT. It encodes CSARRGTNEKLFF.

The rearrangement links TRBV25-1 to TRBJ2-7, with D possibly being TRBD1 (5 bases). The CDR3 sequence is 14 residues long. Trimming took off 8 bases at V and 2 bases at J, with 16 bases between the two ends. The germline V gene encodes CDR1 MGHDK and CDR2 SYGVNS. CDR3 loop: CASSDRIDPYEQYF. The CDR3 DNA reads as TGTGCCAGCTCCGACAGAATCGACCCCTACGAGCAGTACTTC.

The V call is TRBV15, the J call TRBJ2-1, with a weak D call TRBD1 (6 bases). V shed 3 bases and J shed 0 bases, with 9 bases lying between them. The CDR3 length is 15 residues. Per germline, CDR1 LNHNV and CDR2 YYDKDF (reference sequence). DNA for the CDR3: TGTGCCACCAGCAGGGAGGACAGCTCCTACAATGAGCAGTTCTTC. Its protein product is CATSREDSSYNEQFF.

This clonotype has at least ten counts. The chain joins TRBV6-1 to TRBJ1-2; 7 bases fit TRBD1. Germline V CDR1 and CDR2: MNHNS, SASEGT. CDR3 length equals 12 residues. V trimming: 11 bases; J trimming: 3 bases; junction bases outside the gene matches: 6. Here the CDR3 DNA reads TGTGCCCTTCGACAGGGATACTATGGCTACACCTTC. It translates to CALRQGYYGYTF.

Comments on this clonotype: A much more abundant neighbour one base away suggests this may be a read error. The V and J genes are TRBV4-1 and TRBJ2-1; D gene uncertain. CDR1 is MGHRA, CDR2 YSYEKL, per germline. This CDR3 is 12 amino acids long. The CDR3 DNA reads as TGCGCCAGCAGCGGTCCATACAATGAGCAGCTCTTC. This sequence encodes CASSGPYNEQLF.